This TCR beta chain is drawn from a study of radiotherapy plus CTLA-4 blockade in lung cancer. Study-level information: Of the patients, around 17% showed objective responses and around 34% attained disease control. Whole-study findings and limits: According to reports, early shifts in blood T cell clones, alongside interferon-beta, forecast response most accurately. Among blood TCR repertoires after radiotherapy plus ipilimumab, tumor-derived clones expanded.

The CDR3 spans 14 residues. Trimming stripped 2 bases from V and 0 bases from J, with 6 bases between. Germline V gives CDR1 LGHNA, CDR2 YNFKEQ. In regard to this clone: What it recognizes is unknown. The identical CDR3 is also encoded by other nucleotide sequences in the sample.

TCRdb's table, derived via immunoSEQ multiplex PCR, lists solely in-frame clones and lacks some. The table shows around 99,000 clones, with 70% to 90% occurring only once. Focal radiation with ipilimumab CTLA-4 blockade was given to patients with chemo-refractory metastatic non-small-cell lung cancer. Sequences were derived from peripheral blood, sampled from a patient treated with radiotherapy plus ipilimumab. This sequence was found in a human donor with non-small cell lung cancer that progressed on radiotherapy plus ipilimumab. This chain links TRBV4-2 with TRBJ2-3; D remains unclear. The CDR3 DNA reads as TGTGCCAGCAGCCAACAGGCTAGCACAGATACGCAGTATTTT. Translated, it gives CASSQQASTDTQYF.